This T cell receptor (beta chain) was observed in a study of shared clonotypes between healthy human individuals. The authors ran the assay at deep level. Assay used: immunoSEQ multiplex PCR; TCRdb lists only in-frame clones, some missing. Seen here are under 600,000 clones, about three quarters observed once, and the top ten hold 12%. Trimming cost V 5 bases and J 3 bases, with 10 bases left between them. This CDR3 has 13 residues. From germline, CDR1 is LNHDA and CDR2 SQIVND (reference sequence). This chain uses TRBV19 with TRBJ1-1, with a weak D call TRBD1 (5 bases). The sequence derives from a woman between 40 and 55 years old in good health. Some clones in this sample may be carry-over from other donors' samples. The material sequenced was PBMCs. The CDR3 coding sequence is TGTGCCAGTAGTGTCAGGGTAGACACTGAAGCTTTCTTT. This sequence encodes CASSVRVDTEAFF.